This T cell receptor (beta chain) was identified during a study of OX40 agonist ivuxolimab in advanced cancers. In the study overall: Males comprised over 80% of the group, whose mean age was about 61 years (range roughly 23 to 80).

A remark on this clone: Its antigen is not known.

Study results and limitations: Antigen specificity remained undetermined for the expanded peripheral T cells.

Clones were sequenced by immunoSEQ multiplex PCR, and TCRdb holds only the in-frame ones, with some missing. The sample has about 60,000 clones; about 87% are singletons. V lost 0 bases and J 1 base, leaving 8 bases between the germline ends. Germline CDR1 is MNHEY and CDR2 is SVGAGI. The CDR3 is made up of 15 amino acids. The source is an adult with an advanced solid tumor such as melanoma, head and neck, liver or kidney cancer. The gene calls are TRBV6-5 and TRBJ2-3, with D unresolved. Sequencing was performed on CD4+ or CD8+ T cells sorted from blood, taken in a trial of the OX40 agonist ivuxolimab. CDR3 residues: CASSYSISGTDTQYF. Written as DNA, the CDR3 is TGTGCCAGCAGTTACTCGATCTCCGGCACAGATACGCAGTATTTT.